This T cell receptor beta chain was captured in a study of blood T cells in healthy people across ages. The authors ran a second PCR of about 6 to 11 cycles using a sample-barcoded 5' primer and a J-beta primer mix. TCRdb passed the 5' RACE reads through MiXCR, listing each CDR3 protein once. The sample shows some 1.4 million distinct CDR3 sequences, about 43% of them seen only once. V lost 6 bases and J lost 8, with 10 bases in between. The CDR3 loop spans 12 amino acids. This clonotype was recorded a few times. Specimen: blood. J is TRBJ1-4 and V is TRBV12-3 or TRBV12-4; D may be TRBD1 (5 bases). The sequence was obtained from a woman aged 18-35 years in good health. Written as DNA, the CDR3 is TGTGCCAGCAGGCAGGGTGGAGAAAAACTGTTTTTT. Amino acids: CASRQGGEKLFF.